This record concerns one T cell receptor (beta chain) sequence. Here immunoSEQ multiplex PCR was the method, and the copy in TCRdb shows in-frame clones only, minus some. The sample yields over 90,000 clones, around 96% seen once. The data originate from a study of cytomegalovirus exposure and HLA in healthy donors. This clonotype was obtained from a woman younger than 30 in good health and CMV-seronegative. Sequenced material: PBMCs.

CDR3 protein: CASSSAGGAGEKLFF. CDR3 bases: TGTGCCAGCAGCTCCGCAGGGGGCGCAGGTGAAAAACTGTTTTTT. This chain joins TRBV7-9 and TRBJ1-4; TRBD1 matches 8 bases. The germline V gene has CDR1 SEHNR and CDR2 FQNEAQ (reference sequence). The CDR3 runs to 15 residues. V dropped 4 bases and J dropped 7; count of bases not matched to a gene: 8.